This T cell receptor beta chain was recorded in a study of regulatory T cells in long-lasting Graves disease. The V end lost 3 bases, the J end lost 1 base, and 12 bases lay between the germline ends. The CDR3 length is 15 residues. Per the germline V gene, CDR1 is PRHDT and CDR2 is FYEKMQ (reference sequence). In its sample, this clonotype was seen many times. Sample time point: persistent/refractory GD, antithyroid drugs over 5 years with positive TRAb. The TCR library was made from RNA extracted from PBMCs. To make TCR beta libraries, researchers used iRepertoire HTBI primers and Arm-PCR of CDR3 regions. TCRdb independently ran MiXCR on the multiplex PCR reads; one entry per CDR3 protein. Of under 350,000 distinct CDR3 sequences detected, 20% to 25% appear once; the ten largest clones hold about 56%.

The receptor was isolated from a female donor with Graves disease. The specimen comprised peripheral blood mononuclear cells (PBMCs), sampled when the disease was refractory, from a patient treated with antithyroid drugs. The chain carries TRBV13 and TRBJ1-1; D not certain. The CDR3 is CASSLALDGNTEAFF. The CDR3 coding sequence is TGTGCCAGCAGCTTGGCCCTGGACGGGAACACTGAAGCTTTCTTT.